The source of this TCR beta chain is a study of blood T cell repertoires in COVID-19. Overall study: T cells, B-cell-depleted T cells, or PBMCs supplied cDNA or gDNA.

Trimming took off 5 bases at V and 2 bases at J, with 12 bases between the two ends. The CDR3 length is 14 residues. Per the germline V gene, CDR1 is LNHNV and CDR2 is YYDKDF (reference sequence). Assay used: immunoSEQ multiplex PCR; TCRdb lists only in-frame clones, some missing. The sample holds 150,000 to 160,000 clones, roughly nine tenths seen once. This TCR came from a man aged 45-60 years with acute or convalescent COVID-19. Sequenced sample: peripheral blood. The chain uses TRBV15 and TRBJ1-1; TRBD1 might be the D (6 bases). CDR3: CATSRRGGNTEAFF. CDR3 nucleotide sequence: TGTGCCACCAGCCGCCGCGGGGGCAACACTGAAGCTTTCTTT.